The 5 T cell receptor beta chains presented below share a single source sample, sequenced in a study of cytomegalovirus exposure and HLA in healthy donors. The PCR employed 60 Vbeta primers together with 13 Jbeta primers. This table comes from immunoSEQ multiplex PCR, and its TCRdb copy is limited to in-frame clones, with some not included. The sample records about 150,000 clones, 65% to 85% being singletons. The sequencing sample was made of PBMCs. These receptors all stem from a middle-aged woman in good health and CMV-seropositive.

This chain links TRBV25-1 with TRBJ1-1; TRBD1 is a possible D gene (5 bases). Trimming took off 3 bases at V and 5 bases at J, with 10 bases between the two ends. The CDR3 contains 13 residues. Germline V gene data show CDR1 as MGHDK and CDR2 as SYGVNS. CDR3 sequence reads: CASSEPGRTEAFF. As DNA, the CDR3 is TGTGCCAGCAGTGAGCCAGGGAGGACTGAAGCTTTCTTT.

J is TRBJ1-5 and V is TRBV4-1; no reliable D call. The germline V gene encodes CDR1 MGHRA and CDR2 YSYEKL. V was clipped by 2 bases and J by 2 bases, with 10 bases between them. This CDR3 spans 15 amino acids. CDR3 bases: TGCGCCAGCAGCCAACACCCGGGAGGCAATCAGCCCCAGCATTTT. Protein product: CASSQHPGGNQPQHF.

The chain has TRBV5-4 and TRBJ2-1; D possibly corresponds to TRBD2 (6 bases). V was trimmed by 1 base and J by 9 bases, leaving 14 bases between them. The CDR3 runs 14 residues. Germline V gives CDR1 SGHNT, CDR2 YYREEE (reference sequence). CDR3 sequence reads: CASSLSGGATEQFF. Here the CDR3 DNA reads TGTGCCAGCAGCTTGTCAGGCGGGGCCACTGAGCAGTTCTTC.

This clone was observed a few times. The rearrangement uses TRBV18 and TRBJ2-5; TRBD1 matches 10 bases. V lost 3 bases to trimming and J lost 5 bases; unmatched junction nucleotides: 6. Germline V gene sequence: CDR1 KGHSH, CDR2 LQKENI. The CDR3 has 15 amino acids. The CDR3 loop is CASSPGTGEWETQYF. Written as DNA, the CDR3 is TGTGCCAGCTCACCCGGGACAGGGGAGTGGGAGACCCAGTACTTC.

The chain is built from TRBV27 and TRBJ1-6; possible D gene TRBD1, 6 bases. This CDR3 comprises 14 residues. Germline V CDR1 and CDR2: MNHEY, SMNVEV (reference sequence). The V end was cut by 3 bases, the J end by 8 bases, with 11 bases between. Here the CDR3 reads CASSFRGADSPLHF. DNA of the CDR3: TGTGCCAGCAGTTTTCGGGGGGCGGATTCACCCCTCCACTTT.